This T cell receptor (beta chain) was captured by sequencing in a study of cytomegalovirus exposure and HLA in healthy donors. Study-level findings and limits: What TCR beta sequences reportedly achieved was accurate prediction of HLA-A and HLA-B alleles in most subjects. TCR beta V- and J-gene trimming was later associated with a missense DCLRE1C variant. Solely CMV serostatus was available to characterize immune exposure.

A note on this clone: Its matching antigen is unknown.

With 60 Vbeta and 13 Jbeta primers, the PCR was carried out. TCRdb's copy holds only in-frame clones and misses some; the assay was immunoSEQ multiplex PCR. The sample consists of 150,000 to 200,000 clones, roughly three quarters of them appearing once. The receptor was isolated from a man in his forties in good health and CMV-seropositive. The specimen sequenced was PBMCs.

The CDR3, as DNA: TGTGCCTGGAGTGTACAGGGGGCCAACGTCCTGACTTTC. It is translated as CAWSVQGANVLTF. This sequence joins TRBV30 and TRBJ2-6; D call uncertain. The CDR3 is made up of 13 amino acids. Between the trimmed V and J ends, which lost 0 bases and 4 bases, there was a span of 4 bases. CDR1 and CDR2 from the germline V gene are GTSNPN and SVGIG (reference sequence).